This T cell receptor beta chain was observed in a study of cytomegalovirus exposure and HLA in healthy donors. Researchers ran the PCR with 60 Vbeta and 13 Jbeta primers. Assay: immunoSEQ multiplex PCR; the TCRdb copy retains only in-frame clones and omits some. Of 150,000 to 200,000 clones listed, roughly 74% were seen once; the top ten hold less than 9.5%. About this clone itself: Its antigen is not identified.

Study-wide points: V- and J-gene trimming of TCR beta was linked (in a later analysis) to a missense DCLRE1C variant. Most observed TCR sequences were rare, whereas some public TCRs were detected in many donors. Later analysis showed most CMV-associated TCR beta chains appearing HLA-restricted. Several of the most significant clusters were apparently associated with common viral pathogens in a later analysis.

This clonotype was obtained from a woman between 35 and 50 years old in good health and CMV-seropositive. Sequenced sample: PBMCs.

The CDR3 is CASSFRAGNTIYF. As DNA, the CDR3 is TGTGCCAGCAGTTTCAGGGCTGGAAACACCATATATTTT. This rearrangement joins TRBV27 to TRBJ1-3; tentative D call: TRBD1 (5 bases). The CDR3 length is 13 residues. Germline values: CDR1 MNHEY, CDR2 SMNVEV (reference sequence). V lost 3 bases and J lost 2, with 5 bases in between.